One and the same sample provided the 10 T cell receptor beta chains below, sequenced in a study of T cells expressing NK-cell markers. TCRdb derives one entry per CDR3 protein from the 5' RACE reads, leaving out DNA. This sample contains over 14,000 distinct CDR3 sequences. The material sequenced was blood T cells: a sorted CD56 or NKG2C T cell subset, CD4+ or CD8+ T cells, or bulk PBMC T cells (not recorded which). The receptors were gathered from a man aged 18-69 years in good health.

The CDR3: CATSVSGGINEQFF. V is TRBV15 and J is TRBJ2-1; TCRdb names TRBD2, which stays unverified in the absence of DNA. CDR3 length equals 14 residues. Germline CDR1 is LNHNV and CDR2 is YYDKDF (reference sequence). Based on the CDR3 plus reference TRBV15 and TRBJ2-1, the full variable domain is DAMVIQNPRYQVTQFGKPVTLSCSQTLNHNVMYWYQQKSSQAPKLLFHYYDKDFNNEADTPDNFQSRRPNTSFCFLDIRSPGLGDTAMYLCATSVSGGINEQFFGPGTRLTVL.

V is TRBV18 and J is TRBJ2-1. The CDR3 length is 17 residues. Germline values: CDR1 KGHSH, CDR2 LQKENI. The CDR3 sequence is CASSPTPLGSSYNEQFF.

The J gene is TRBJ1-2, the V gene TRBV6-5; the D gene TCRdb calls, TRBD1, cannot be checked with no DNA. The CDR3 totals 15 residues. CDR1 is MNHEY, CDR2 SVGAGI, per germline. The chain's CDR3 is CASSYTTDRARGYTF.

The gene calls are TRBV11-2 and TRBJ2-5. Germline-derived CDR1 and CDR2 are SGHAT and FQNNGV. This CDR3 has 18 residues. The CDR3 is CASSLSKVWVAVQETQYF.

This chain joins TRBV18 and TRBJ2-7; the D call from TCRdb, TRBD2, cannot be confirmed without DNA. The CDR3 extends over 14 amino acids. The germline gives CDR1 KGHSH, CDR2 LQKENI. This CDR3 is CASSAVTVPGEQYF.

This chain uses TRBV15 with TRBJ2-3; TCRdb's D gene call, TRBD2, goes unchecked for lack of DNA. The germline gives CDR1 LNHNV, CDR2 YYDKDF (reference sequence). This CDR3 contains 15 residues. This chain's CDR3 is CATSRYGLGTDTQYF.

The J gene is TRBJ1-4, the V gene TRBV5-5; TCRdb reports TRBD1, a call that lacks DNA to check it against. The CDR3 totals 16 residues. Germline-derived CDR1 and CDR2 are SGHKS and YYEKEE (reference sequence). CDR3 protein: CASRKTGGGTNEKLFF.

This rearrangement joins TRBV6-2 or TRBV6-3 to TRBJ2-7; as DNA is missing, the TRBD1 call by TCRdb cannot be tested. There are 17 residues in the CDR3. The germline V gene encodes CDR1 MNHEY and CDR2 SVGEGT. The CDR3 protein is CASSYGSGQGFFHEQYF.

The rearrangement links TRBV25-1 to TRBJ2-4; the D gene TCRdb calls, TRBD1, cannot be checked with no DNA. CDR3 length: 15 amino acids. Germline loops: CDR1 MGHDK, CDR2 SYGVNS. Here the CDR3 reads CASSEYSGTKNIQYF.

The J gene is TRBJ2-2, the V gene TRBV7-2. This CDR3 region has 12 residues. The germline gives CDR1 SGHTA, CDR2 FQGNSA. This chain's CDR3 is CASSSYTGELFF. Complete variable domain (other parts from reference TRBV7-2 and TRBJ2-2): GAGVSQSPSNKVTEKGKDVELRCDPISGHTALYWYRQSLGQGLEFLIYFQGNSAPDKSGLPSDRFSAERTGGSVSTLTIQRTQQEDSAVYLCASSSYTGELFFGEGSRLTVL.